This is a list of T cell receptor beta chains from one sample in a study of blood T cell repertoires in COVID-19. Measured with immunoSEQ multiplex PCR; TCRdb has only the in-frame clones, and not every one. The sample consists of some 360,000 clones, about 89% of them appearing once. The sample consisted of peripheral blood. These receptors were taken from a woman in her sixties or seventies with COVID-19, enrolled during active disease. CDR3s include the opening cysteine and the closing phenylalanine or tryptophan. A D gene is named only where the DNA matches it firmly. Size is stated for part of the rows, as once, few or many counts, or as a class when the clone is expanded.

V	D	J	size	DNA	CDR3
TRBV4-2	.	TRBJ1-2	.	TGTGCCAGCAGCCAAGATAGACGGAGCTATGGCTACACCTTC	CASSQDRRSYGYTF
TRBV6-5	TRBD1	TRBJ1-2	.	TGTGCCAGCAGTTCGGCGGGGACAGGGGGCTTAGGCTACACCTTC	CASSSAGTGGLGYTF
TRBV7-6	.	TRBJ2-6	once	TGTGCCAGCAGCGACTACTCTGGGGCCAACGTCCTGACTTTC	CASSDYSGANVLTF
TRBV4-1	.	TRBJ2-2	.	TGCGCCAGCAGCCAAGGATTCGCAGTCGGGGAGCTGTTTTTT	CASSQGFAVGELFF
TRBV7-8	.	TRBJ1-1	.	TGTGCCAGCAGACCGGGACATATGAACACTGAAGCTTTCTTT	CASRPGHMNTEAFF
TRBV5-1	.	TRBJ1-1	.	TGCGCCAGCAGCTCCCGCGAGCGGGGCAACACTGAAGCTTTCTTT	CASSSRERGNTEAFF
TRBV12-3/TRBV12-4	.	TRBJ1-2	.	TGTGCCAGCAGATCCAATGGAGGCTATGGCTACACCTTC	CASRSNGGYGYTF
TRBV7-8	.	TRBJ2-3	.	TGTGCCAGCAGCCCCCGGACAGACCGCACAGATACGCAGTATTTT	CASSPRTDRTDTQYF
TRBV11-3	.	TRBJ2-7	.	TGTGCCAGCAGCCATGACGGGTCCTACGAGCAGTACTTC	CASSHDGSYEQYF
TRBV10-3	.	TRBJ2-5	.	TGTGCCATCAGTGGGGGGACTCGAGGGCAAGAGACCCAGTACTTC	CAISGGTRGQETQYF
TRBV6-5	TRBD1	TRBJ1-2	once	TGTGCCAGCAGAAGGACAGGCCAGAACTATGGCTACACCTTC	CASRRTGQNYGYTF
TRBV10-3	.	TRBJ2-1	.	TGTGCCATCAGGACAGGCGGTGTAGGCAATGAGCAGTTCTTC	CAIRTGGVGNEQFF